This T cell receptor beta chain originates from a study of T cells in Graves' hyperthyroidism and ophthalmopathy. Amplification targeted TCR beta CDR3 regions from RNA transcripts. With the HTBI primer set, the TCR CDR3 went through a first round of RT-PCR. TCRdb re-called the multiplex PCR reads with MiXCR, one entry per CDR3 protein. The table shows hundreds of thousands of distinct CDR3 sequences, with around 20% occurring only once. V lost 4 bases to trimming and J lost 0 bases; unmatched junction nucleotides: 6. Looked up from germline, CDR1 is SGHRS and CDR2 is YFSETQ. This CDR3 is 16 amino acids long.

The chain links TRBV5-1 to TRBJ2-7, with 11 nucleotides matching TRBD2. This TCR derives from a man in his thirties or forties with Graves' ophthalmopathy. Sample: blood. CDR3 nucleotide sequence: TGCGCCAGCAGCGTCCCGCTAGCGGGAGGCTCCTACGAGCAGTACTTC. It translates to CASSVPLAGGSYEQYF.